Each of the 3 T cell receptor beta chains below was sequenced from the same sample in a study of blood T cell repertoires in COVID-19. Profiled with immunoSEQ multiplex PCR; TCRdb holds only in-frame clones, not every one. The sample comprises some 700,000 clones, 70% to 90% of which are singletons, and under 0.3% rests with the top ten. The sequenced material came from peripheral blood. These receptors were collected from a woman under 30 with acute or convalescent COVID-19.

This chain uses TRBV18 with TRBJ1-2; maybe TRBD1 (6 bases). This CDR3 region has 13 residues. V dropped 3 bases and J dropped 7 bases, with 12 bases sitting between them. The germline V gene encodes CDR1 KGHSH and CDR2 LQKENI. CDR3 nucleotides: TGTGCCAGCTCACCTCAGGGGTTTGCTGGCTACACCTTC. Protein: CASSPQGFAGYTF.

CDR3 bases: TGTGCCAGCAGTAAACTAGCGGGGGGCTACAATGAGCAGTTCTTC. Protein sequence: CASSKLAGGYNEQFF. The V gene is TRBV6-2 or TRBV6-3, the J gene TRBJ2-1; 12 bases fit TRBD2. J lost 3 bases, V lost 5 bases, and 2 bases had no gene match. Germline CDR1 and CDR2: MNHEY and SVGEGT. The CDR3 length is 15 residues.

The chain uses TRBV7-3 and TRBJ1-1, with D perhaps matching TRBD1 (6 bases). CDR1 and CDR2 (germline): SGHTA, FQGTGA. The CDR3 covers 14 residues. Deletions cut 1 base from V and 9 bases from J, with 15 bases between. The CDR3 bases are TGTGCCAGCAGCTTAAATGGGGGGGCAAATCAAGCTTTCTTT. It translates to CASSLNGGANQAFF. Drawing the rest from reference TRBV7-3 and TRBJ1-1, the complete variable domain is GAGVSQTPSNKVTEKGKYVELRCDPISGHTALYWYRQSLGQGPEFLIYFQGTGAADDSGLPNDRFFAVRPEGSVSTLKIQRTERGDSAVYLCASSLNGGANQAFFGQGTRLTVV.